Shown below are 14 T cell receptor beta chains from a single sample sequenced in a study of patients and donors after allogeneic stem cell transplantation. A single record per CDR3 protein comes from TCRdb applying MiXCR to the RT-PCR reads. The table shows 400,000 to 450,000 distinct CDR3 sequences, with about a sixth occurring only once. Sequencing used blood, either unsorted or a sorted T cell fraction (not recorded which). The receptors derive from a human donor who was either an allogeneic HSCT recipient or a stem cell or donor lymphocyte infusion donor (not recorded which). It is not recorded whose cells these are; they may come from a transplant donor.

This sequence joins TRBV27 and TRBJ2-7, with 7 bases identical to TRBD1. V lost 6 bases and J lost 2; bases outside the gene matches: 7. The CDR3 consists of 14 residues. The germline CDR1 and CDR2 sequences are MNHEY and SMNVEV (reference sequence). The CDR3 spells CASRWDSATYEQYF. CDR3 in DNA: TGTGCCAGCAGGTGGGACAGCGCGACCTACGAGCAGTACTTC.

This clonotype has ten or more counts. This chain uses TRBV29-1 with TRBJ1-1, with D tentatively TRBD1 (5 bases). The CDR3 has 14 amino acids. Trimming removed 1 base from V and 6 bases from J, with 15 bases in between. Germline assignment: CDR1 SQVTM and CDR2 ANQGSEA. The CDR3 DNA reads as TGCAGCGTTGAAGCGTCAGGGAAAGTTTCTGAAGCTTTCTTT. Protein sequence: CSVEASGKVSEAFF.

This clonotype was recorded many times. The V and J genes are TRBV15 and TRBJ1-6, with D tentatively TRBD1 (5 bases). The length of the CDR3 is 15 residues. Trimming took off 0 bases at V and 9 bases at J, with 12 bases between the two ends. The germline CDR1 and CDR2 sequences are LNHNV and YYDKDF (reference sequence). The CDR3 coding sequence is TGTGCCACCAGCAGAGACGGGGCAGGTAGTTCACCCCTCCACTTT. It codes for CATSRDGAGSSPLHF.

This clonotype was recorded many times. The chain carries TRBV5-1 and TRBJ2-1, with D unresolved. The CDR3 contains 13 residues. Trimming left V 1 base short and J 8 bases short, with 10 bases between. CDR1 and CDR2 (germline): SGHRS, YFSETQ. As DNA, the CDR3 is TGCGCCAGCAGCTTGCCGTTGTGGGATGAGCAGTTCTTC. Translated: CASSLPLWDEQFF.

This clonotype was seen at least ten times. V is TRBV7-9 and J is TRBJ1-5; possibly TRBD1 for D (6 bases). The CDR3 runs to 14 residues. The V gene lost 3 bases and the J gene lost 6 bases, with 12 bases spanning the gap. Germline V lookup: CDR1 SEHNR, CDR2 FQNEAQ (reference sequence). CDR3 in DNA: TGTGCCAGCAGCTTGGGGGCAGGCGCTCAGCCCCAGCATTTT. It is translated as CASSLGAGAQPQHF.

This clonotype was counted between two and nine times. V gene TRBV4-3 combines with J gene TRBJ1-5; D ambiguous. Germline V gene sequence: CDR1 LGHNA, CDR2 YSLEER. Trimming cost V 0 bases and J 4 bases, with 10 bases left between them. The CDR3 has 15 residues. CDR3 residues: CASSQDLGLNQPQHF. The CDR3 DNA reads as TGCGCCAGCAGCCAAGATCTGGGCCTTAATCAGCCCCAGCATTTT.

The rearrangement links TRBV20-1 to TRBJ1-2; D is possibly TRBD1 (5 bases). The germline V gene encodes CDR1 DFQATT and CDR2 SNEGSKA (reference sequence). The CDR3 is made up of 14 amino acids. Trimming left V 6 bases short and J 7 bases short, with 21 bases between. CDR3: CSARPGQSNRGYTF. The CDR3 DNA follows: TGCAGTGCGCGCCCGGGGCAATCCAACCGTGGCTACACCTTC.

This chain joins TRBV20-1 and TRBJ1-5; 8 bases align to TRBD1. Per germline, CDR1 DFQATT and CDR2 SNEGSKA (reference sequence). The CDR3 sequence is 13 residues long. V shed 5 bases and J 7 bases; nucleotides not matched to a gene: 7. CDR3 sequence: CSAQDRARQPQHF. The CDR3 nucleotides are TGCAGTGCTCAGGACAGGGCTCGACAGCCCCAGCATTTT.

The rearrangement uses TRBV6-2 or TRBV6-3 and TRBJ1-1, with D possibly matching TRBD1 (5 bases). This CDR3 contains 16 residues. CDR1 is MNHEY and CDR2 is SVGEGT in the germline V gene. V was clipped by 7 bases and J by 4 bases, with 22 bases between them. The CDR3 nucleotides read TGTGCCAGCACCCCGAGGGGCGGAATTTCGGGCACTGAAGCTTTCTTT. Translated, it gives CASTPRGGISGTEAFF.

This clonotype was detected a few times. The V gene is TRBV12-3 or TRBV12-4, the J gene TRBJ2-3, with 10 bases identical to TRBD2. J lost 6 bases, V lost 4 bases, and 7 bases had no gene match. The CDR3 has 15 residues. The CDR3 DNA reads TGTGCCAGCAGTTGGGAGCGGGGGGGCAGGGATACGCAGTATTTT. Encoded protein: CASSWERGGRDTQYF.

This clonotype came up many times. The rearrangement links TRBV28 to TRBJ2-7; 7 nucleotides agree with TRBD1. The trim removed 6 bases at V and 0 bases at J, leaving 8 bases unmatched. In germline, CDR1 is MDHEN, CDR2 SYDVKM. The CDR3 totals 15 residues. The CDR3 coding sequence is TGTGCCAGCAGCCTAATTCGGGACAGCTCCTACGAGCAGTACTTC. Translating gives CASSLIRDSSYEQYF.

This clonotype was counted between two and nine times. This chain links TRBV6-1 with TRBJ2-2; tentatively, D is TRBD2 (7 bases). Trimming shortened V by 6 bases and J by 8 bases, and 19 bases separated the two germline ends. Germline V gene data show CDR1 as MNHNS and CDR2 as SASEGT. This CDR3 has 15 amino acids. CDR3 sequence (DNA): TGTGCCAGCAGCCTAACTGGGAGGGGGAGGGGGGAGCTGTTTTTT. It specifies CASSLTGRGRGELFF.

This clonotype was seen at least ten times. The rearrangement links TRBV5-1 to TRBJ2-1; 7 bases are a match to TRBD2. Germline values: CDR1 SGHRS, CDR2 YFSETQ. After removal of 4 bases from V and 3 bases from J, the junction contained 7 bases not matched to a gene. The CDR3 length is 15 residues. CDR3: CASSPGLGIYNEQFF. The CDR3 nucleotides are TGCGCCAGCAGCCCCGGACTAGGCATCTACAATGAGCAGTTCTTC.

This clonotype came up a few times. The V gene is TRBV20-1, the J gene TRBJ2-7; D gene ambiguous. The CDR3 sequence is 8 residues long. V lost 5 bases, J lost 12 bases, and 8 bases lay in between. CDR1 and CDR2 from the germline V gene are DFQATT and SNEGSKA (reference sequence). The CDR3 protein is CSAGLAYF. The DNA for the CDR3 is TGCAGTGCTGGCCTGGCGTACTTC.